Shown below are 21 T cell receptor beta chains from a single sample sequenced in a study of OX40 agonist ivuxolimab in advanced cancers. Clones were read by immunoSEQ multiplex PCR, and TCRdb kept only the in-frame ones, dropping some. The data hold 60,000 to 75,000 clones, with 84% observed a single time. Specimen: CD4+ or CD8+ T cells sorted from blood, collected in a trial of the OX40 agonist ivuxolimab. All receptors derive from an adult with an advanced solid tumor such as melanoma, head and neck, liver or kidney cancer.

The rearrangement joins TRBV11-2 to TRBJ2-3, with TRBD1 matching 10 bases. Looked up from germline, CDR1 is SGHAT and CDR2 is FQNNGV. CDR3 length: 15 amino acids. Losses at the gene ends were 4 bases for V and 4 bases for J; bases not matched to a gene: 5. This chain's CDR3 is CASSWTGGRADTQYF. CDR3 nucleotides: TGTGCCAGCAGCTGGACAGGGGGTAGGGCAGATACGCAGTATTTT.

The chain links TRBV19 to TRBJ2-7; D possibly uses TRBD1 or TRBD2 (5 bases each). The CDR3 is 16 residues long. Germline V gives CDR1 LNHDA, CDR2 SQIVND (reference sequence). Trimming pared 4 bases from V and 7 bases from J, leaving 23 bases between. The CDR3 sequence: CASSSPGPSPIGEQYF. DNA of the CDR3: TGTGCCAGTAGTAGCCCGGGACCTAGTCCGATCGGGGAGCAGTACTTC. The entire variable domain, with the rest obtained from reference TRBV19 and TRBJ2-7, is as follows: DGGITQSPKYLFRKEGQNVTLSCEQNLNHDAMYWYRQDPGQGLRLIYYSQIVNDFQKGDIAEGYSVSREKKESFPLTVTSAQKNPTAFYLCASSSPGPSPIGEQYFGPGTRLTVT.

The CDR3 here is CASRLAGGPNEQFF. The CDR3, as DNA: TGTGCCAGTAGACTAGCGGGGGGGCCCAATGAGCAGTTCTTC. This sequence joins TRBV19 and TRBJ2-1; 13 bases are a match to TRBD2. CDR3 length: 14 residues. In germline, CDR1 is LNHDA, CDR2 SQIVND (reference sequence). V was pared by 6 bases and J by 6 bases, with 2 bases of the junction left unmatched. Full variable domain (rest looked up from reference TRBV19 and TRBJ2-1): DGGITQSPKYLFRKEGQNVTLSCEQNLNHDAMYWYRQDPGQGLRLIYYSQIVNDFQKGDIAEGYSVSREKKESFPLTVTSAQKNPTAFYLCASRLAGGPNEQFFGPGTRLTVL.

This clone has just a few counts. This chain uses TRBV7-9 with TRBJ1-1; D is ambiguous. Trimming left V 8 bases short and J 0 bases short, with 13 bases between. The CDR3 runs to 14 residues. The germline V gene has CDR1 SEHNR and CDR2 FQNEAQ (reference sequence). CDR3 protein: CASRAQTLNTEAFF. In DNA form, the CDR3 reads TGTGCCAGCCGGGCACAGACCTTGAACACTGAAGCTTTCTTT.

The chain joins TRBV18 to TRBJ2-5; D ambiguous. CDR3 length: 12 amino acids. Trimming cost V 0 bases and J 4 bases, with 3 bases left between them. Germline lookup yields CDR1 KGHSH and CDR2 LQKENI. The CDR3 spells CASSPPAETQYF. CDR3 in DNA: TGTGCCAGCTCACCACCCGCAGAGACCCAGTACTTC.

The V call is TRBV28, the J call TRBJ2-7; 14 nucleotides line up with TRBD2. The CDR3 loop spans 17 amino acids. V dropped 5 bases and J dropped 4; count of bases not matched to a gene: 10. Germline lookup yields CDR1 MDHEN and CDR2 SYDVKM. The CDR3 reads CASSKWGLAGVLYEQYF. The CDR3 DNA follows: TGTGCCAGCAGTAAATGGGGACTAGCGGGAGTCTTGTACGAGCAGTACTTC.

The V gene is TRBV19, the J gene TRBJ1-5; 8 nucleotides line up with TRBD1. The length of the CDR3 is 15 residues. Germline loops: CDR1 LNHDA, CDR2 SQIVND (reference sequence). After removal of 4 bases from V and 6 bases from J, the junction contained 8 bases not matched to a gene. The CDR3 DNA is TGTGCCAGTAGTACCGGACAGGGAAGGGGTCAGCCCCAGCATTTT. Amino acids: CASSTGQGRGQPQHF.

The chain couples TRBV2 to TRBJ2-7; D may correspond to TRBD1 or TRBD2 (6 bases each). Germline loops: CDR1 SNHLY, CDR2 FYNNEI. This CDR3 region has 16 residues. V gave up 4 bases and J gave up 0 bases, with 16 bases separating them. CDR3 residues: CASSGRGGTLSYEQYF. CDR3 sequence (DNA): TGTGCCAGCAGTGGCAGGGGAGGAACCCTCTCCTACGAGCAGTACTTC. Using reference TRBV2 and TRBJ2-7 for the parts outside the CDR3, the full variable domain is EPEVTQTPSHQVTQMGQEVILRCVPISNHLYFYWYRQILGQKVEFLVSFYNNEISEKSEIFDDQFSVERPDGSNFTLKIRSTKLEDSAMYFCASSGRGGTLSYEQYFGPGTRLTVT.

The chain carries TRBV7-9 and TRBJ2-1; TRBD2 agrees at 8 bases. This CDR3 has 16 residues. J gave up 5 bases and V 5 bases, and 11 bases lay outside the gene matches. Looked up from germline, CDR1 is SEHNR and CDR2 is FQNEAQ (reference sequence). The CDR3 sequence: CASSRVWREVDNEQFF. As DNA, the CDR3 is TGTGCCAGCAGCCGCGTGTGGCGGGAGGTGGACAATGAGCAGTTCTTC.

The CDR3 DNA follows: TGCAGCGTTGTCGAAGCTAACTATGGCTACACCTTC. Translating gives CSVVEANYGYTF. The V gene is TRBV29-1, the J gene TRBJ1-2; no firm D call. The germline V and J ends were trimmed by 4 bases and 0 bases, with 6 bases remaining between them. Germline CDR1 reads SQVTM; CDR2 reads ANQGSEA. The CDR3 spans 12 residues.

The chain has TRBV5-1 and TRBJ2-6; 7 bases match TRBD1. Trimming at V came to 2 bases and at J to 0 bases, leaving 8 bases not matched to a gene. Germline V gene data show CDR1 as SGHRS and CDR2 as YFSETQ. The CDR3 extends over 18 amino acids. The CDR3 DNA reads TGCGCCAGCAGCTTTAAGAGGGACAGCTTCTCTGGGGCCAACGTCCTGACTTTC. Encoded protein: CASSFKRDSFSGANVLTF.

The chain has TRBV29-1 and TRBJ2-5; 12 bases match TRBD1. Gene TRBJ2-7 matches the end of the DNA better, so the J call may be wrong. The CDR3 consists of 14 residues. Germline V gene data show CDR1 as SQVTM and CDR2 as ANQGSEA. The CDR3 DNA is TGCAGCGTTGCCTCCGGGACAGGGGGCCTCGAGCAGTACTTC. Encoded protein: CSVASGTGGLEQYF.

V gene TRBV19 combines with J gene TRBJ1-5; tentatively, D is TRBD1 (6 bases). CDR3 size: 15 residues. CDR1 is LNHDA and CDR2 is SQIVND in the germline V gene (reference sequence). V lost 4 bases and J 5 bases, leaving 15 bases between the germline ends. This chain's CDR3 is CASSTSDRPDQPQHF. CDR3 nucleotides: TGTGCCAGTAGTACATCTGACAGGCCTGATCAGCCCCAGCATTTT.

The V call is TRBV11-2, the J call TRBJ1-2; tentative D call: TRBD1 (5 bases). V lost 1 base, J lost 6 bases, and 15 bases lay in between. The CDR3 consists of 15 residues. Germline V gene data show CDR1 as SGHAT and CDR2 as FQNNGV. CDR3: CASSLVGDRLDGYTF. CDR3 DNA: TGTGCCAGCAGCTTAGTAGGGGATCGGTTAGATGGCTACACCTTC.

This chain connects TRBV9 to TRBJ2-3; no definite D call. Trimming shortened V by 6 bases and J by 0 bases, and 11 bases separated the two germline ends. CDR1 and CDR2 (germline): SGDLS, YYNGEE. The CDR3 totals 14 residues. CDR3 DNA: TGTGCCAGCAACCGCCGTGGGAGCACAGATACGCAGTATTTT. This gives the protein CASNRRGSTDTQYF.

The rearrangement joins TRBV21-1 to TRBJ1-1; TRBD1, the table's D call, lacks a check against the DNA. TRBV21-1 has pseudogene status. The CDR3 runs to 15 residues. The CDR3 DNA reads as TGTGCCAGCACTCCACGGACAGGGTTGAGCACTGAAGCTTTCTTT. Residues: CASTPRTGLSTEAFF.

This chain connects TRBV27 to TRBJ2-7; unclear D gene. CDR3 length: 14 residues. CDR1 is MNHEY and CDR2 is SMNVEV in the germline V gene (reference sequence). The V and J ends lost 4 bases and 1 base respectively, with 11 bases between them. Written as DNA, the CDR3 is TGTGCCAGCAGTTCCCACGAACAGTCCTACGAGCAGTACTTC. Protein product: CASSSHEQSYEQYF.

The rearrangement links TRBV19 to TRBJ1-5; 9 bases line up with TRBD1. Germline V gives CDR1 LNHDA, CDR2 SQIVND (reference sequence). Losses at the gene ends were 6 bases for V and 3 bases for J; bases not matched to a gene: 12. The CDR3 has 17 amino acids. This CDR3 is CASSHTGGRYINQPQHF. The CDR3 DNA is TGTGCCAGTAGCCACACAGGGGGCAGGTATATCAATCAGCCCCAGCATTTT.

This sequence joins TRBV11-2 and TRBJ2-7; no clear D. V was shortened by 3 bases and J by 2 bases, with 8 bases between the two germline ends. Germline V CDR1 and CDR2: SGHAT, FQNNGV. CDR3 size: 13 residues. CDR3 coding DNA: TGTGCCAGCAGCTTCAACATGCCCTACGAGCAGTACTTC. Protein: CASSFNMPYEQYF.

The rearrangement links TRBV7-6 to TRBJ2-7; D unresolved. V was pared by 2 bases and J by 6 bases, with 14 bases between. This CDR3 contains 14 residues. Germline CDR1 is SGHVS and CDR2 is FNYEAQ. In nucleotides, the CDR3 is TGTGCCAGCAGCTTAATGGCTGCTCCAAGCGAGCAGTACTTC. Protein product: CASSLMAAPSEQYF.

The CDR3 region has the DNA TGTGCCAGCTCCTCTTCGGACAGCTTGAACACTGAAGCTTTCTTT. Translated: CASSSSDSLNTEAFF. V and J are TRBV18 and TRBJ1-1; perhaps TRBD1 as D (6 bases). The germline V gene has CDR1 KGHSH and CDR2 LQKENI. The CDR3 extends over 15 amino acids. The V and J ends lost 6 bases and 0 bases respectively, with 14 bases between them.